The 25 T cell receptor beta chains below all came from one sample that was sequenced in a study of T cell responses to AZD1222 COVID-19 vaccine. Method: immunoSEQ multiplex PCR; TCRdb's copy keeps in-frame clones and lacks some. The sample has approximately 100,000 clones; around 90% are singletons. This specimen was peripheral blood, taken on day 0 of AZD1222 vaccination. The receptors stem from an adult in good health.

The DNA of the CDR3 is TGTGCCACCAGCAGAGACATAGGACCCTCCTACGAGCAGTACTTC. It translates to CATSRDIGPSYEQYF. This chain joins TRBV15 and TRBJ2-7; D is undetermined. CDR3 length: 15 amino acids. The ends were cut back, 0 bases at V and 0 bases at J, with 9 bases in the middle. The V gene's germline CDR1 is LNHNV and CDR2 YYDKDF (reference sequence).

This chain joins TRBV9 and TRBJ2-3; perhaps TRBD2 as D (6 bases). V dropped 1 base and J dropped 7 bases, with 13 bases sitting between them. CDR1 and CDR2 from the germline V gene are SGDLS and YYNGEE. CDR3 length equals 14 residues. The CDR3 DNA reads TGTGCCAGCAGCGTAAGTAGGAGGGGAAATACGCAGTATTTT. It translates to CASSVSRRGNTQYF.

The chain is built from TRBV6-6 and TRBJ1-6; 7 nucleotides agree with TRBD1. CDR1 and CDR2 (germline): MNHNY, SVGAGI (reference sequence). Unmatched junction bases numbered 5, after V lost 7 bases and J lost 2 bases. The CDR3 contains 15 residues. The CDR3 region has the DNA TGTGCCAGCACCGGGACAGTGGCCTATAATTCACCCCTCCACTTT. Translated, it gives CASTGTVAYNSPLHF.

The chain has TRBV4-1 and TRBJ1-5; D ambiguous. The CDR3 totals 16 residues. Looked up from germline, CDR1 is MGHRA and CDR2 is YSYEKL. V lost 2 bases and J lost 0, with 11 bases in between. The CDR3 DNA reads TGCGCCAGCAGCCAATTAAGCGGAGCTAGCAATCAGCCCCAGCATTTT. Protein product: CASSQLSGASNQPQHF.

The chain links TRBV19 to TRBJ2-2; TRBD2 agrees at 11 bases. This CDR3 is built from 14 residues. V shed 7 bases and J 4 bases; nucleotides not matched to a gene: 2. Per germline, CDR1 LNHDA and CDR2 SQIVND (reference sequence). The CDR3 sequence is CASTTSGGTGELFF. CDR3 in DNA: TGTGCCAGTACCACTAGCGGGGGCACCGGGGAGCTGTTTTTT.

The V gene is TRBV19, the J gene TRBJ2-2; D is unresolved. CDR1 and CDR2 from the germline V gene are LNHDA and SQIVND (reference sequence). Trimming removed 0 bases from V and 4 bases from J, with 3 bases in between. This CDR3 is 13 amino acids long. CDR3 sequence (DNA): TGTGCCAGTAGTATAGATGGCACCGGGGAGCTGTTTTTT. It encodes CASSIDGTGELFF.

The CDR3 is CATRVDGYTF. CDR3 coding DNA: TGTGCAACCAGGGTGGATGGCTACACCTTC. The chain recombines TRBV30 with TRBJ1-2; D is possibly TRBD1 (5 bases). In germline, CDR1 is GTSNPN, CDR2 SVGIG (reference sequence). This CDR3 has 10 residues. Looking up the rest from reference TRBV30 and TRBJ1-2 gives the full variable domain: SQTIHQWPATLVQPVGSPLSLECTVEGTSNPNLYWYRQAAGRGLQLLFYSVGIGQISSEVPQNLSASRPQDRQFILSSKKLLLSDSGFYLCATRVDGYTFGSGTRLTVV.

The CDR3 bases are TGTGCCAGCAGTTCTTATACTAGCGGGACCCCCGGGGCCAACGTCCTGACTTTC. Translation gives CASSSYTSGTPGANVLTF. V and J are TRBV6-2 or TRBV6-3 and TRBJ2-6, with TRBD2 identical over 10 bases. Germline loops: CDR1 MNHEY, CDR2 SVGEGT. V lost 4 bases and J lost 4; bases outside the gene matches: 10. CDR3 length: 18 residues.

The chain combines TRBV6-5 with TRBJ2-1, with 15 bases that match TRBD2. This CDR3 has 14 amino acids. With V trimmed by 7 bases and J by 7 bases, 2 bases remained unmatched. Germline V CDR1 and CDR2: MNHEY, SVGAGI. CDR3 DNA sequence: TGTGCCAGCACCGGACTAGCGGGGGGGAATGAGCAGTTCTTC. Translating gives CASTGLAGGNEQFF.

The chain couples TRBV2 to TRBJ1-2; the match to TRBD1 covers 8 bases. V was pared by 0 bases and J by 8 bases, with 8 bases of the junction left unmatched. The CDR3 length is 15 residues. CDR1 is SNHLY, CDR2 FYNNEI, per germline. CDR3: CASSEARGDRGGYTF. In DNA form, the CDR3 reads TGTGCCAGCAGTGAAGCGCGGGGAGACAGGGGCGGCTACACCTTC. The full variable domain, completed using reference TRBV2 and TRBJ1-2, is EPEVTQTPSHQVTQMGQEVILRCVPISNHLYFYWYRQILGQKVEFLVSFYNNEISEKSEIFDDQFSVERPDGSNFTLKIRSTKLEDSAMYFCASSEARGDRGGYTFGSGTRLTVV.

In DNA, the CDR3 is TGTGCCACCAGTGATGCCACGGACAGCGCGAACACCGGGGAGCTGTTTTTT. This encodes CATSDATDSANTGELFF. The V call is TRBV24-1, the J call TRBJ2-2; perhaps TRBD1 as D (6 bases). Germline V gives CDR1 KGHDR, CDR2 SFDVKD. This CDR3 spans 17 amino acids. The V end lost 3 bases, the J end lost 0 bases, and 13 bases lay between the germline ends.

The gene calls are TRBV29-1 and TRBJ1-1; the D is unclear. The CDR3 sequence is 13 residues long. V was shortened by 6 bases and J by 1 base, with 12 bases between the two germline ends. Germline CDR1 SQVTM, CDR2 ANQGSEA. CDR3 amino acids: CSVGFGENTEAFF. The CDR3 region has the DNA TGCAGCGTCGGCTTCGGAGAGAACACTGAAGCTTTCTTT.

This chain links TRBV10-3 with TRBJ2-1, with TRBD2 matching over 14 bases. The V and J ends lost 4 bases and 8 bases, in that order; junction bases with no gene match: 13. This CDR3 comprises 18 residues. The germline V gene has CDR1 ENHRY and CDR2 SYGVKD. CDR3 sequence reads: CAISGGLAGVGVGDEQFF. For the CDR3, the DNA is TGTGCCATCAGTGGGGGACTAGCGGGAGTTGGGGTTGGGGATGAGCAGTTCTTC.

The chain couples TRBV12-3 or TRBV12-4 to TRBJ1-4; D might be TRBD1 (5 bases). Trimming shortened V by 11 bases and J by 4 bases, and 14 bases separated the two germline ends. The CDR3 is 13 amino acids. CDR3 coding DNA: TGTGCCGGGCGCCGGGACCTTAATGAAAAACTGTTTTTT. This translates into CAGRRDLNEKLFF.

The rearrangement links TRBV30 to TRBJ1-5; a weak D match, TRBD1 (5 bases). CDR3 length equals 16 residues. With 2 bases removed from V and 2 bases from J, the gap between germline ends came to 16 bases. Germline CDR1 is GTSNPN and CDR2 is SVGIG (reference sequence). The CDR3 reads CAWSRGTPGGNQPQHF. The CDR3 DNA follows: TGTGCCTGGAGTAGGGGAACTCCCGGGGGCAATCAGCCCCAGCATTTT.

The gene calls are TRBV5-1 and TRBJ2-1; no clear D gene. V was pared by 0 bases and J by 5 bases, with 9 bases between. The CDR3 consists of 14 residues. The germline CDR1 and CDR2 sequences are SGHRS and YFSETQ. CDR3 protein: CASSLELPDNEQFF. The CDR3 nucleotides read TGCGCCAGCAGCTTGGAACTGCCAGACAATGAGCAGTTCTTC. Variable domain in full (rest from reference TRBV5-1 and TRBJ2-1): KAGVTQTPRYLIKTRGQQVTLSCSPISGHRSVSWYQQTPGQGLQFLFEYFSETQRNKGNFPGRFSGRQFSNSRSEMNVSTLELGDSALYLCASSLELPDNEQFFGPGTRLTVL.

This chain uses TRBV6-5 with TRBJ2-1; TRBD2 is a possible D gene (6 bases). The CDR3 loop spans 16 amino acids. CDR1 is MNHEY and CDR2 is SVGAGI in the germline V gene. The germline V and J ends were trimmed by 0 bases and 4 bases, with 13 bases remaining between them. DNA for the CDR3: TGTGCCAGCAGTTACTCTAGCGGACTCACTTACAATGAGCAGTTCTTC. Protein product: CASSYSSGLTYNEQFF.

This chain connects TRBV6-2 or TRBV6-3 to TRBJ2-5; D perhaps matches TRBD1 (5 bases). The CDR3 covers 13 residues. Germline V gene sequence: CDR1 MNHEY, CDR2 SVGEGT. The V gene lost 4 bases and the J gene lost 5 bases, with 11 bases spanning the gap. The CDR3 spells CASSLQGWETQYF. The CDR3 DNA sequence: TGTGCCAGCAGTTTGCAGGGATGGGAGACCCAGTACTTC.

This clone has a handful of counts. The chain is built from TRBV2 and TRBJ1-6; 8 nucleotides agree with TRBD1. From germline, CDR1 is SNHLY and CDR2 FYNNEI. The CDR3 contains 15 residues. With V trimmed by 6 bases and J by 9 bases, 10 bases remained unmatched. For the CDR3, the DNA is TGTGCCAGCAGCAAGGACAGGGCAATCGGTTCACCCCTCCACTTT. Amino acids: CASSKDRAIGSPLHF.

In its sample, this clone was seen once. J is TRBJ2-2 and V is TRBV5-1; weak D call: TRBD1 (5 bases). The CDR3 sequence is 13 residues long. The germline V and J ends were trimmed by 3 bases and 5 bases, with 8 bases remaining between them. Germline V gives CDR1 SGHRS, CDR2 YFSETQ. CDR3: CASSSQGTGELFF. CDR3 nucleotides: TGCGCCAGCAGCTCTCAGGGTACCGGGGAGCTGTTTTTT.

The chain has TRBV13 and TRBJ1-6; D is possibly TRBD1 (5 bases). The germline V and J ends were trimmed by 5 bases and 7 bases, with 12 bases remaining between them. The CDR3 spans 14 residues. Germline V CDR1 and CDR2: PRHDT, FYEKMQ (reference sequence). The CDR3 DNA follows: TGTGCCAGCAGCCGGGGACTGGTGAATTCACCCCTCCACTTT. It encodes CASSRGLVNSPLHF.

The J gene is TRBJ1-2, the V gene TRBV5-5; 7 bases align to TRBD1. The length of the CDR3 is 12 residues. Germline values: CDR1 SGHKS, CDR2 YYEKEE (reference sequence). Trimming at V came to 7 bases and at J to 7 bases, leaving 7 bases not matched to a gene. The CDR3 coding sequence is TGTGCCAGCCGCTACAGGGGCCTTGGCTACACCTTC. The encoded protein is CASRYRGLGYTF.

The V gene is TRBV3-1 (or the pseudogene TRBV3-2), the J gene TRBJ2-1, with D possibly being TRBD1 (5 bases). The CDR3 runs 12 residues. Germline CDR1 and CDR2: LGHDT and YNNKEL (reference sequence). V was shortened by 3 bases and J by 6 bases, with 6 bases between the two germline ends. The CDR3, as DNA: TGTGCCAGCAGCCAGCAGGGCAATGAGCAGTTCTTC. Translated, it gives CASSQQGNEQFF.

This chain uses TRBV6-5 with TRBJ1-2; the D is unclear. Germline assignment: CDR1 MNHEY and CDR2 SVGAGI. The CDR3 runs to 14 residues. The V gene lost 7 bases and the J gene lost 4 bases, with 16 bases spanning the gap. CDR3 in amino acids: CASTPHGDGYGYTF. The CDR3 nucleotides are TGTGCCAGCACCCCTCATGGGGATGGCTATGGCTACACCTTC.

The chain recombines TRBV7-9 with TRBJ2-7; TRBD2 matches 8 bases. This CDR3 has 14 residues. Germline V gene sequence: CDR1 SEHNR, CDR2 FQNEAQ (reference sequence). Losses at the gene ends were 3 bases for V and 5 bases for J; bases not matched to a gene: 6. CDR3 sequence reads: CASSFIGRVHEQYF. The CDR3 coding sequence is TGTGCCAGCAGCTTTATCGGGAGGGTCCACGAGCAGTACTTC.